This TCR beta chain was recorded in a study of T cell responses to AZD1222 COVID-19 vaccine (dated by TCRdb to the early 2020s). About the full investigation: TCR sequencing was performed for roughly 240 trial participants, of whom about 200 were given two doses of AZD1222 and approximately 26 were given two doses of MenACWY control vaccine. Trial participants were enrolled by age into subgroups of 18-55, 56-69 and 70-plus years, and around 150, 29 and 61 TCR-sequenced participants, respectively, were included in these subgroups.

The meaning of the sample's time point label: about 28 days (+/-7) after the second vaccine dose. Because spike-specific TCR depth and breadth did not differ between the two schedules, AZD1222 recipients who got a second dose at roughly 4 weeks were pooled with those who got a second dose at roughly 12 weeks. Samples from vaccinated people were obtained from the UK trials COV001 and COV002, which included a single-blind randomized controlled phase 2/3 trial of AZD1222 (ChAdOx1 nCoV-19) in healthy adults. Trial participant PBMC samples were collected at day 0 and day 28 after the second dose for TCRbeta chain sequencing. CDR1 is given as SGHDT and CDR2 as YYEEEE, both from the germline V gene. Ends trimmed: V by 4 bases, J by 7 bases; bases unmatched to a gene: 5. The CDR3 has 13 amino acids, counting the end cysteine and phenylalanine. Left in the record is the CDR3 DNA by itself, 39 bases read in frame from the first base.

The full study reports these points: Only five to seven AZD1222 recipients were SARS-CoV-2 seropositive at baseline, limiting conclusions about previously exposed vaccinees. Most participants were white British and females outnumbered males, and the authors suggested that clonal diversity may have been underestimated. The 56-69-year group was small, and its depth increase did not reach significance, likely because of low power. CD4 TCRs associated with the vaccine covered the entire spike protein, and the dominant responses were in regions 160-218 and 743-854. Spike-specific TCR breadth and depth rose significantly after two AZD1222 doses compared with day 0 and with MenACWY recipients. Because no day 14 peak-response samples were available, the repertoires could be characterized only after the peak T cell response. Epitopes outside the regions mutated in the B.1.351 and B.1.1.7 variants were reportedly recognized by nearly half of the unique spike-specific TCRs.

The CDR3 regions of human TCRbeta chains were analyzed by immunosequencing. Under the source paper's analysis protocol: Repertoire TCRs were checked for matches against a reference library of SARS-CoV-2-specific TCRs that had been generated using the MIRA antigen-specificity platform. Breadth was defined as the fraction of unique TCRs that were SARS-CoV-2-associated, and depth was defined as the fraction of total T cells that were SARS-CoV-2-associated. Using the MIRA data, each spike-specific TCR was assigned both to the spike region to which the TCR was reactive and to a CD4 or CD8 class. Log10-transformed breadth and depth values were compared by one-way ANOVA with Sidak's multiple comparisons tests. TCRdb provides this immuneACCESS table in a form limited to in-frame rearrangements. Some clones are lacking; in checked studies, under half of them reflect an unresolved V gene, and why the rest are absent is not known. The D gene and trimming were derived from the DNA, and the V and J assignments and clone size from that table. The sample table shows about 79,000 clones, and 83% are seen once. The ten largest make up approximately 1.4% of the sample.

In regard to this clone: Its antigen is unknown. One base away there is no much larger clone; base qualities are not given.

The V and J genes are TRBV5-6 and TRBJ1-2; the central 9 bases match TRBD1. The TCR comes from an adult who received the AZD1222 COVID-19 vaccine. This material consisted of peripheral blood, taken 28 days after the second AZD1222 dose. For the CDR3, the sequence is CASSADRGSGYTF. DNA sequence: TGTGCCAGCAGCGCGGACAGGGGATCTGGCTACACCTTC.